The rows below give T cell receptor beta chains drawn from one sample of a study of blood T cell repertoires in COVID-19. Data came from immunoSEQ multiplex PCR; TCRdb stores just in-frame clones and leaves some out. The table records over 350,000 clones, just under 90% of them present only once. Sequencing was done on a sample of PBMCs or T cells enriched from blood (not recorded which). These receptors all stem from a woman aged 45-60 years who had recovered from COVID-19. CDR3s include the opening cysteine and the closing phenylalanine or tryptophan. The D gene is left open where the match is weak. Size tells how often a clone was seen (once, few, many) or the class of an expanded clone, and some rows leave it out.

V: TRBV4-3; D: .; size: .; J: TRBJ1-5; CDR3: CASSQEFSSRGNQPQHF; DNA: TGCGCCAGCAGCCAAGAGTTTAGTTCTCGGGGCAATCAGCCCCAGCATTTT
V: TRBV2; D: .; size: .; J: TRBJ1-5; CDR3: CASSVSRNQPQHF; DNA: TGTGCCAGCAGTGTGTCTCGCAATCAGCCCCAGCATTTT
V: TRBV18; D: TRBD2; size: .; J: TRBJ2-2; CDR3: CASSPVERTRLATGELFF; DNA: TGTGCCAGCTCACCGGTGGAACGGACGCGACTAGCGACCGGGGAGCTGTTTTTT
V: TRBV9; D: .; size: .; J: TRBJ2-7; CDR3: CASSVSGDGTYEQYF; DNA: TGTGCCAGCAGCGTATCCGGGGATGGAACCTACGAGCAGTACTTC
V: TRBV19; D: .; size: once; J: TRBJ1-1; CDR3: CASSVGRGSGGAFF; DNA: TGTGCCAGTAGCGTCGGTCGGGGATCCGGCGGAGCTTTCTTT
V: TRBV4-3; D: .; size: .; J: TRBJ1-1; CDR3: CASSQTGIPEAFF; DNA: TGCGCCAGCAGCCAAACAGGGATCCCTGAAGCTTTCTTT
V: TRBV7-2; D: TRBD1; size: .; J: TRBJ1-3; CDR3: CASSSRTGGFGNTIYF; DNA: TGTGCCAGCAGCTCCCGGACAGGGGGCTTTGGAAACACCATATATTTT
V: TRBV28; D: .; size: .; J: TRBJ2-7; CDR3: CASSLYIIYEQYF; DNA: TGTGCCAGCAGTTTATACATAATCTACGAGCAGTACTTC
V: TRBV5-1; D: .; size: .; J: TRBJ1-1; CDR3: CASSFTGDTEAFF; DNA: TGCGCCAGCAGCTTTACAGGAGACACTGAAGCTTTCTTT
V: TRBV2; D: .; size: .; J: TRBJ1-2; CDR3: CASRGTGQSYGYTF; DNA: TGTGCCAGCAGAGGTACAGGGCAAAGCTATGGCTACACCTTC
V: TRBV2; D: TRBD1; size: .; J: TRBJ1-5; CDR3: CASGHRGDNQPQHF; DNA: TGTGCCAGCGGCCACAGGGGGGACAATCAGCCCCAGCATTTT
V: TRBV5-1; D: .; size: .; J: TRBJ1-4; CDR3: CASSVGAGLNEKLFF; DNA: TGCGCCAGCAGCGTGGGCGCAGGACTTAATGAAAAACTGTTTTTT
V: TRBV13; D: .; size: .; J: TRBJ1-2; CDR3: CASSLGGPGYGYTF; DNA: TGTGCCAGCAGCTTAGGGGGCCCAGGGTATGGCTACACCTTC
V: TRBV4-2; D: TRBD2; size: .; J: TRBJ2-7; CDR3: CASSHPGLADYEQYF; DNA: TGTGCCAGCAGCCACCCCGGACTAGCGGATTACGAGCAGTACTTC
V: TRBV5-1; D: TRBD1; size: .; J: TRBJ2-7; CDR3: CASSGGWTGDEQYF; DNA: TGCGCCAGCAGCGGAGGATGGACAGGGGACGAGCAGTACTTC
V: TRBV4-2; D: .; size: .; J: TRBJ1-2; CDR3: CASSQDDNSPYGYTF; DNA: TGTGCCAGCAGCCAAGACGACAACAGCCCCTATGGCTACACCTTC
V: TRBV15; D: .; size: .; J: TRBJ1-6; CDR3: CATSRDGNPRDSLHF; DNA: TGTGCCACCAGCAGAGATGGGAACCCCCGGGATTCCCTCCACTTT
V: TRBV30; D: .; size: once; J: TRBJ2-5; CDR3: CAWMKLPTQYF; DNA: TGTGCCTGGATGAAACTCCCGACCCAGTACTTC
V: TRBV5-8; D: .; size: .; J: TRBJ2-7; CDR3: CASSSRSYEQYF; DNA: TGTGCCAGCAGCTCCCGCTCCTACGAGCAGTACTTC
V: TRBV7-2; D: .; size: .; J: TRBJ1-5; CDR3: CASSPTVDRNQPQHF; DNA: TGTGCCAGCAGCCCCACCGTCGACAGAAATCAGCCCCAGCATTTT
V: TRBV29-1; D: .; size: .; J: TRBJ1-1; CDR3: CSVEPGGTNTEAFF; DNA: TGCAGCGTTGAGCCTGGGGGCACGAACACTGAAGCTTTCTTT
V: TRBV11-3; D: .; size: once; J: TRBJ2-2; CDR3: CASRPRGSGELFF; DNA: TGTGCCAGCAGACCTAGGGGTTCCGGGGAGCTGTTTTTT
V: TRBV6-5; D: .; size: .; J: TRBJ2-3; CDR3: CASSTGWDTQYF; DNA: TGTGCCAGCTCAACCGGTTGGGATACGCAGTATTTT
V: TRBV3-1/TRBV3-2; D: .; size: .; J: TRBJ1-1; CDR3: CASSPVAGKSEAFF; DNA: TGTGCCAGCAGCCCGGTCGCGGGGAAAAGCGAAGCTTTCTTT
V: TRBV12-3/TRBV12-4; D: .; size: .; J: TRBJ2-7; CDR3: CASSYRDEQYF; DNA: TGTGCCAGCTCCTATCGCGACGAGCAGTACTTC
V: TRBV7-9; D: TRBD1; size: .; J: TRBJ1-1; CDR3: CASSRWTGPRNTEAFF; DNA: TGTGCCAGCAGCCGATGGACAGGACCGCGGAACACTGAAGCTTTCTTT